This TCR beta chain was captured in a study of T-cell reconstitution after alpha-beta-depleted transplantation in children. Per germline, CDR1 MDHEN and CDR2 SYDVKM. Trimming stripped 3 bases from V and 14 bases from J, with 20 bases between. The CDR3 loop spans 15 amino acids. This clonotype has only a few counts. For TCRbeta, the library was prepared with unique molecular identifiers. TCRdb re-called the PCR reads through MiXCR, storing one row per CDR3 protein. The top ten clones hold 1.1% of a sample with 640,000 or so distinct CDR3 sequences, around a sixth of them seen once. This sample comprised PBMCs from the stem cell graft donor, obtained from the stem cell graft. The rearrangement joins TRBV28 to TRBJ1-6; D call uncertain. The sequence came from a human donor who donated a stem cell graft to a child with acute myeloid leukemia. CDR3 residues: CASSLTLGVNGALHF. The CDR3 DNA reads TGTGCCAGCAGTTTGACGTTAGGCGTTAATGGGGCCCTCCACTTT.